Listed here are 3 T cell receptor beta chains from one sample, sequenced in a study of shared clonotypes between healthy human individuals. As defined, naive CD8 cells were CD45RO-negative and positively selected for CCR7, with terminally differentiated effector memory CD45RA+ cells excluded. The protocol was immunoSEQ multiplex PCR, while the TCRdb copy is restricted to in-frame clones and leaves out a portion. In the table there are around 600,000 clones, approximately 95% of which are singletons. Sequenced: naive CD8+ T cells sorted from blood. These receptors originate from a woman between 25 and 40 years old in good health.

The V call is TRBV15, the J call TRBJ2-1, with 10 bases lining up with TRBD1. Germline V gene sequence: CDR1 LNHNV, CDR2 YYDKDF (reference sequence). The CDR3 sequence is 15 residues long. Germline trimming cut 2 bases from V and 5 bases from J; bases unmatched to any gene: 3. DNA of the CDR3: TGTGCCACCAGCAGACGGGACAGGGGACACAATGAGCAGTTCTTC. This sequence encodes CATSRRDRGHNEQFF.

The chain links TRBV29-1 to TRBJ2-7; D call uncertain. V dropped 2 bases and J dropped 3 bases, with 11 bases sitting between them. CDR3 length: 13 amino acids. CDR1 and CDR2 (germline): SQVTM, ANQGSEA. Here the CDR3 DNA reads TGCAGCGTTGAACACCCCCTCAGCTACGAGCAGTACTTC. Protein: CSVEHPLSYEQYF.

CDR3: CASSSQAGGADSPLYEQYF. Written as DNA, the CDR3 is TGTGCCAGCAGCTCCCAGGCCGGGGGAGCGGACTCCCCCCTCTACGAGCAGTACTTC. The chain links TRBV7-6 to TRBJ2-7; tentatively, D is TRBD2 (6 bases). V lost 4 bases, J lost 3 bases, and 28 bases lay in between. CDR1 and CDR2 from the germline V gene are SGHVS and FNYEAQ. The CDR3 consists of 19 residues. Variable domain in full (rest from reference TRBV7-6 and TRBJ2-7): GAGVSQSPRYKVTKRGQDVALRCDPISGHVSLYWYRQALGQGPEFLTYFNYEAQQDKSGLPNDRFSAERPEGSISTLTIQRTEQRDSAMYRCASSSQAGGADSPLYEQYFGPGTRLTVT.